Below are 30 T cell receptor beta chains sequenced from a single sample in a study of cytomegalovirus exposure and HLA in healthy donors (dated by TCRdb to the late 2010s). The library was prepared using the immunoSEQ multiplex PCR assay. The immuneACCESS repertoire file appears here via TCRdb, limited to in-frame rearrangements. These files lack a portion of the clones; in checked studies, under half of the deficit traces to unresolved V genes, and the cause of the others is not known. The sample has 100,000 to 150,000 clones on record, 75% to 90% of them singletons. The ten largest clonotypes hold 1.1% of the sample. Sequencing input: PBMCs. All receptors come from a woman under 30 in good health and CMV-seronegative.

V usage is TRBV11-2 and J usage is TRBJ1-4, with TRBD1 as a possible D gene (6 bases). V lost 3 bases and J 5 bases, leaving 13 bases between the germline ends. CDR1 is SGHAT, CDR2 FQNNGV, per germline. The CDR3 loop spans 15 amino acids. The CDR3 loop is CASSLVRGTNEKLFF. CDR3 sequence (DNA): TGTGCCAGCAGCTTGGTCAGGGGAACAAATGAAAAACTGTTTTTT. Drawing the rest from reference TRBV11-2 and TRBJ1-4, the complete variable domain is EAGVAQSPRYKIIEKRQSVAFWCNPISGHATLYWYQQILGQGPKLLIQFQNNGVVDDSQLPKDRFSAERLKGVDSTLKIQPAKLEDSAVYLCASSLVRGTNEKLFFGSGTQLSVL.

The chain employs TRBV25-1 and TRBJ2-3; a weak D match, TRBD2 (5 bases). Trimming stripped 2 bases from V and 1 base from J, with 16 bases between. The CDR3 is 17 residues long. Germline lookup yields CDR1 MGHDK and CDR2 SYGVNS. The CDR3 loop is CASSELSGSTRTDTQYF. In DNA form, the CDR3 reads TGTGCCAGCAGTGAACTCTCTGGGAGCACCCGCACAGATACGCAGTATTTT.

V gene TRBV19 combines with J gene TRBJ2-1; 9 bases map to TRBD1. CDR3 length equals 14 residues. Germline values: CDR1 LNHDA, CDR2 SQIVND (reference sequence). V lost 6 bases to trimming and J lost 3 bases; unmatched junction nucleotides: 3. CDR3 coding DNA: TGTGCCAGTAGAGCGGGACAGGGCTACAATGAGCAGTTCTTC. Translation gives CASRAGQGYNEQFF.

This chain links TRBV5-1 with TRBJ2-3; D unclear. With 0 bases removed from V and 1 base from J, the gap between germline ends came to 12 bases. Germline V gene sequence: CDR1 SGHRS, CDR2 YFSETQ. There are 16 residues in the CDR3. CDR3 region: CASSLAGGPGTDTQYF. The CDR3 DNA is TGCGCCAGCAGCTTGGCAGGTGGCCCGGGCACAGATACGCAGTATTTT.

This sequence joins TRBV27 and TRBJ2-3, with TRBD2 identical over 10 bases. V was pared by 4 bases and J by 1 base, with 5 bases of the junction left unmatched. CDR1 is MNHEY and CDR2 is SMNVEV in the germline V gene (reference sequence). There are 16 residues in the CDR3. The CDR3 DNA follows: TGTGCCAGCAGTTCACTACTAGCGGGGCGCACAGATACGCAGTATTTT. Amino acids: CASSSLLAGRTDTQYF.

The chain is built from TRBV4-3 and TRBJ1-2, with D possibly being TRBD1 (5 bases). Between the trimmed V and J ends, which lost 0 bases and 7 bases, there was a span of 12 bases. The CDR3 is 14 amino acids. Germline V gene data show CDR1 as LGHNA and CDR2 as YSLEER. CDR3 residues: CASSQDWGKGGYTF. CDR3 in DNA: TGCGCCAGCAGCCAAGATTGGGGCAAAGGTGGCTACACCTTC.

The V call is TRBV27, the J call TRBJ1-4; TRBD1 might be the D (6 bases). CDR3 length: 15 residues. Germline V CDR1 and CDR2: MNHEY, SMNVEV (reference sequence). Trimming removed 10 bases from V and 1 base from J, with 16 bases in between. CDR3 region: CATRKLGGTNEKLFF. CDR3 DNA sequence: TGTGCCACCCGAAAACTAGGGGGAACTAATGAAAAACTGTTTTTT.

The CDR3 nucleotides read TGTGCCAGCAGCTTGGGGGACTATGAGCAGTTCTTC. It codes for CASSLGDYEQFF. This rearrangement joins TRBV5-4 to TRBJ2-1, with a tentative D call TRBD2 (6 bases). Germline V lookup: CDR1 SGHNT, CDR2 YYREEE (reference sequence). The CDR3 consists of 12 residues. Trimming took off 0 bases at V and 8 bases at J, with 6 bases between the two ends.

The rearrangement uses TRBV7-8 and TRBJ1-4; the D is unclear. This CDR3 comprises 14 residues. The germline V and J ends were trimmed by 4 bases and 8 bases, with 14 bases remaining between them. Germline-derived CDR1 and CDR2 are SGHVS and FQNEAQ. Written as DNA, the CDR3 is TGTGCCAGCAGCTCGCCAACTACGGGGGAAAAACTGTTTTTT. Protein: CASSSPTTGEKLFF.

This chain links TRBV9 with TRBJ1-2; the D is unclear. V gave up 0 bases and J gave up 7 bases, with 10 bases separating them. The germline CDR1 and CDR2 sequences are SGDLS and YYNGEE. The CDR3 totals 13 residues. The CDR3 here is CASSVDGRGGYTF. CDR3 bases: TGTGCCAGCAGCGTAGACGGGAGAGGTGGCTACACCTTC.

V and J are TRBV30 and TRBJ2-2; D gene uncertain. Germline CDR1 GTSNPN, CDR2 SVGIG (reference sequence). The CDR3 covers 15 residues. Trimming took off 2 bases at V and 0 bases at J, with 10 bases between the two ends. CDR3 DNA: TGTGCCTGGAGTCGTGCAGGATCGAACACCGGGGAGCTGTTTTTT. The encoded protein is CAWSRAGSNTGELFF.

The CDR3 nucleotides are TGTGCCAGCAGCGTAGGCCTAGCATCCTACAATGAGCAGTTCTTC. The encoded protein is CASSVGLASYNEQFF. This chain uses TRBV9 with TRBJ2-1, with D tentatively TRBD2 (5 bases). Deletions cut 0 bases from V and 1 base from J, with 8 bases between. CDR1 and CDR2 from the germline V gene are SGDLS and YYNGEE. The CDR3 totals 15 residues.

The V and J genes are TRBV10-3 and TRBJ2-7; no firm D call. V was cut by 3 bases and J by 0 bases, with 12 bases left in between. Germline V gives CDR1 ENHRY, CDR2 SYGVKD. The CDR3 has 15 residues. In DNA form, the CDR3 reads TGTGCCATCAGTGAACCAACTAAAAGCTCCTACGAGCAGTACTTC. It translates to CAISEPTKSSYEQYF.

A single count supports this clone. The chain is built from TRBV6-5 and TRBJ1-1; D remains ambiguous. The germline V gene has CDR1 MNHEY and CDR2 SVGAGI. The CDR3 extends over 13 amino acids. The germline V and J ends were trimmed by 2 bases and 3 bases, with 7 bases remaining between them. In DNA, the CDR3 is TGTGCCAGCAGTTACGCGGGTGACACTGAAGCTTTCTTT. Translated: CASSYAGDTEAFF.

This chain joins TRBV2 and TRBJ2-3, with 7 bases identical to TRBD1. Germline values: CDR1 SNHLY, CDR2 FYNNEI. The CDR3 has 15 residues. Losses at the gene ends were 3 bases for V and 4 bases for J; bases not matched to a gene: 7. Here the CDR3 reads CASSDLGTVSDTQYF. CDR3 nucleotide sequence: TGTGCCAGCAGTGACCTTGGGACAGTCTCAGATACGCAGTATTTT.

In its sample, this clone was seen a few times. The V gene is TRBV6-5, the J gene TRBJ1-1, with TRBD1 matching 7 bases. Unmatched junction bases numbered 8, after V lost 0 bases and J lost 4 bases. Germline CDR1 MNHEY, CDR2 SVGAGI. The CDR3 loop spans 16 amino acids. The CDR3 DNA is TGTGCCAGCAGTTACTCACCAGGGGGTGGTGGCACTGAAGCTTTCTTT. Translating gives CASSYSPGGGGTEAFF.

The chain links TRBV6-1 to TRBJ2-7; D call uncertain. Trimming pared 6 bases from V and 3 bases from J, leaving 12 bases between. The CDR3 totals 13 residues. Germline assignment: CDR1 MNHNS and CDR2 SASEGT. The CDR3 here is CASSPEVDYEQYF. The CDR3 nucleotides are TGTGCCAGCAGCCCTGAGGTCGACTACGAGCAGTACTTC.

The rearrangement uses TRBV5-1 and TRBJ1-1; 10 nucleotides line up with TRBD1. Germline V gene lookup returns CDR1 SGHRS and CDR2 YFSETQ. V lost 4 bases and J lost 10; bases outside the gene matches: 10. The CDR3 covers 14 residues. CDR3 sequence: CASSGGTGEAGAFF. CDR3 DNA sequence: TGCGCCAGCAGCGGGGGGACAGGGGAGGCAGGAGCTTTCTTT.

This clone has a single count. J is TRBJ2-5 and V is TRBV5-1, with D maybe TRBD1 (6 bases). The germline CDR1 and CDR2 sequences are SGHRS and YFSETQ. This CDR3 is built from 13 residues. V was pared by 6 bases and J by 4 bases, with 13 bases between. CDR3 amino acids: CASISRGRETQYF. CDR3 sequence (DNA): TGCGCCAGCATATCCAGGGGTAGAGAGACCCAGTACTTC.

V usage is TRBV30 and J usage is TRBJ1-6; 8 bases agree with TRBD1. Germline V CDR1 and CDR2: GTSNPN, SVGIG (reference sequence). This CDR3 region has 15 residues. V lost 1 base and J lost 5; bases outside the gene matches: 4. CDR3 coding DNA: TGTGCCTGGAGTGGGACAGGGACTAATAATTCACCCCTCCACTTT. Translation: CAWSGTGTNNSPLHF.

This clone was counted once. This chain connects TRBV29-1 to TRBJ2-2, with TRBD2 as a possible D gene (6 bases). This CDR3 is built from 13 residues. From germline, CDR1 is SQVTM and CDR2 ANQGSEA. Trimming removed 5 bases from V and 5 bases from J, with 12 bases in between. CDR3 nucleotide sequence: TGCAGCGTTCGGGGGAAAGGGACCGGGGAGCTGTTTTTT. Translated: CSVRGKGTGELFF.

This clone showed up just once. V usage is TRBV18 and J usage is TRBJ2-5; TRBD1 aligns across 8 bases. The length of the CDR3 is 13 residues. The germline CDR1 and CDR2 sequences are KGHSH and LQKENI. Unmatched junction bases numbered 5, after V lost 6 bases and J lost 5 bases. CDR3 in amino acids: CASSPQGAETQYF. The CDR3 DNA is TGTGCCAGCTCTCCCCAGGGGGCTGAGACCCAGTACTTC.

The chain carries TRBV2 and TRBJ2-1; 8 nucleotides match TRBD1. Germline V gives CDR1 SNHLY, CDR2 FYNNEI. The CDR3 has 12 residues. V was pared by 10 bases and J by 5 bases, with 4 bases of the junction left unmatched. Here the CDR3 DNA reads TGTGCCACCAGACAGGGGAACAATGAGCAGTTCTTC. Residues: CATRQGNNEQFF.

The chain couples TRBV6-6 to TRBJ2-2, with 8 bases lining up with TRBD1. The CDR3 loop spans 16 amino acids. Germline V gene lookup returns CDR1 MNHNY and CDR2 SVGAGI (reference sequence). J was trimmed by 3 bases and V by 4 bases; bases with no gene match: 7. The CDR3 DNA sequence: TGTGCCAGCAGTTCCCATCGACAGGGGTACACCGGGGAGCTGTTTTTT. This translates into CASSSHRQGYTGELFF.

As DNA, the CDR3 is TGTGCCAGCAGTTCGGCTAGACTCATCACAGATACGCAGTATTTT. Translating it yields CASSSARLITDTQYF. The rearrangement links TRBV28 to TRBJ2-3; no clear D. V was clipped by 4 bases and J by 2 bases, with 13 bases between them. Germline CDR1 reads MDHEN; CDR2 reads SYDVKM. This CDR3 region has 15 residues. The whole variable domain, remainder taken from reference TRBV28 and TRBJ2-3, is DVKVTQSSRYLVKRTGEKVFLECVQDMDHENMFWYRQDPGLGLRLIYFSYDVKMKEKGDIPEGYSVSREKKERFSLILESASTNQTSMYLCASSSARLITDTQYFGPGTRLTVL.

V usage is TRBV2 and J usage is TRBJ2-4; possible D gene TRBD1, 5 bases. Trimming stripped 3 bases from V and 8 bases from J, with 14 bases between. CDR1 is SNHLY, CDR2 FYNNEI, per germline. There are 14 residues in the CDR3. DNA for the CDR3: TGTGCCAGCAGTGACAGGGATGGTGCTTACATTCAGTACTTC. As protein: CASSDRDGAYIQYF.

The rearrangement uses TRBV28 and TRBJ2-7, with a tentative D call TRBD1 (6 bases). Germline V gives CDR1 MDHEN, CDR2 SYDVKM. Trimming pared 5 bases from V and 9 bases from J, leaving 14 bases between. The CDR3 is made up of 12 amino acids. The CDR3: CASSTGQISQYF. DNA of the CDR3: TGTGCCAGCAGTACGGGACAAATCTCGCAGTACTTC.

The rearrangement uses TRBV11-2 and TRBJ2-7, with 11 bases identical to TRBD2. The trim removed 2 bases at V and 7 bases at J, leaving 7 bases unmatched. The germline V gene has CDR1 SGHAT and CDR2 FQNNGV. The CDR3 extends over 15 amino acids. CDR3 sequence: CASSLLTSGRIEQYF. CDR3 nucleotide sequence: TGTGCCAGCAGCTTATTAACTAGCGGGAGAATAGAGCAGTACTTC. Full variable domain (missing parts from reference TRBV11-2 and TRBJ2-7): EAGVAQSPRYKIIEKRQSVAFWCNPISGHATLYWYQQILGQGPKLLIQFQNNGVVDDSQLPKDRFSAERLKGVDSTLKIQPAKLEDSAVYLCASSLLTSGRIEQYFGPGTRLTVT.

This clone was seen more than once but under ten times. The chain combines TRBV27 with TRBJ1-6; D gene ambiguous. V lost 0 bases and J lost 7, with 4 bases in between. Per germline, CDR1 MNHEY and CDR2 SMNVEV (reference sequence). CDR3 length: 13 amino acids. The CDR3 bases are TGTGCCAGCAGTTTATCGGAGAATTCACCCCTCCACTTT. Its protein product is CASSLSENSPLHF.

The chain couples TRBV4-1 to TRBJ2-3; no definite D call. There are 17 residues in the CDR3. Germline V gene lookup returns CDR1 MGHRA and CDR2 YSYEKL. With 1 base removed from V and 0 bases from J, the gap between germline ends came to 14 bases. This chain's CDR3 is CASSQAKTLTSTDTQYF. As DNA, the CDR3 is TGCGCCAGCAGCCAAGCTAAGACACTTACAAGCACAGATACGCAGTATTTT.